These 2 T cell receptor beta chains were sequenced from one sample in a study of T-cell memory formation after mild COVID-19. TCRdb reprocessed the 5' RACE reads via MiXCR and lists one record per CDR3 protein. Altogether approximately 400,000 distinct CDR3 sequences are present, 20% to 30% being singletons, with the ten largest covering around 8.8%. Material: PBMCs or a T cell subset sorted from them (not recorded which). The receptors were sampled from an adult woman who had mild COVID-19 (a few samples of this study predate the infection). Cell type and time point are not known.

In this sample, this clonotype turned up a few times. The chain uses TRBV9 and TRBJ2-7, with 7 bases matching TRBD1. The CDR3 length is 13 residues. The V and J ends lost 4 bases and 4 bases, in that order; junction bases with no gene match: 5. Germline V gene data show CDR1 as SGDLS and CDR2 as YYNGEE. CDR3 in DNA: TGTGCCAGCAGCCAGGGACAGCCATACGAGCAGTACTTC. Its translation: CASSQGQPYEQYF.

This chain joins TRBV5-1 and TRBJ2-5; TRBD2 is a possible D gene (6 bases). The length of the CDR3 is 14 residues. V lost 7 bases to trimming and J lost 1 base, with 14 bases between them. Germline lookup yields CDR1 SGHRS and CDR2 YFSETQ. As DNA, the CDR3 is TGCGCCAGCGTATTAGCGGAACCCCAAGAGACCCAGTACTTC. Its translation: CASVLAEPQETQYF.